One T cell receptor beta chain is described in this entry. These data are taken from a study of blood T cell repertoires in COVID-19. For the study at large: Samples representing acute and convalescent COVID-19 were sourced from the United States, Italy and Spain. T cells, B-cell-depleted T cells, or PBMCs supplied cDNA or gDNA.

Per the authors' pipeline: Nucleated cell number was recorded as an estimate derived from reference gene primer amplification. The protocol was immunoSEQ multiplex PCR, while the TCRdb copy is restricted to in-frame clones and leaves out a portion. The DNA was the basis for D and trimming; V, J and clone size are from that table. The sample has a few hundred thousand clones; less than 85% are singletons. The CDR3 spans 14 residues. Trimming cost V 4 bases and J 2 bases; bases outside gene matches: 5. Germline-derived CDR1 and CDR2 are SGHVS and FQNEAQ. Sequencing was carried out using peripheral blood. This rearrangement joins TRBV7-8 to TRBJ2-7, with 7 bases aligning to TRBD2. The clonotype was recovered from a woman younger than 30 with acute or convalescent COVID-19. In DNA, the CDR3 is TGTGCCAGCAGCTCGGGACTACTACCCTACGAGCAGTACTTC. This sequence encodes CASSSGLLPYEQYF. The full variable domain, with the rest looked up from reference TRBV7-8 and TRBJ2-7, is GAGVSQSPRYKVAKRGQDVALRCDPISGHVSLFWYQQALGQGPEFLTYFQNEAQLDKSGLPSDRFFAERPEGSVSTLKIQRTQQEDSAVYLCASSSGLLPYEQYFGPGTRLTVT.